The sequence of this T cell receptor beta chain was determined in a study of radiotherapy plus CTLA-4 blockade in lung cancer. Study overall: Objective responses occurred in 18% of patients; around 28% had disease control.

This CDR3 is 13 amino acids long. V dropped 2 bases and J dropped 5 bases, with 9 bases sitting between them. CDR1 and CDR2 (germline): SGHTA, FQGNSA. Profiled with immunoSEQ multiplex PCR; TCRdb holds only in-frame clones, not every one. Of 52,000 or so clones listed, approximately 84% are singletons. This specimen consisted of peripheral blood, obtained from a patient treated with radiotherapy plus ipilimumab. This chain connects TRBV7-2 to TRBJ1-2; D ambiguous. This TCR derives from a human donor with non-small cell lung cancer whose response to radiotherapy plus ipilimumab could not be evaluated. CDR3 DNA: TGTGCCAGCAGCTTACCGGGAAAATATGGCTACACCTTC. Translated: CASSLPGKYGYTF.